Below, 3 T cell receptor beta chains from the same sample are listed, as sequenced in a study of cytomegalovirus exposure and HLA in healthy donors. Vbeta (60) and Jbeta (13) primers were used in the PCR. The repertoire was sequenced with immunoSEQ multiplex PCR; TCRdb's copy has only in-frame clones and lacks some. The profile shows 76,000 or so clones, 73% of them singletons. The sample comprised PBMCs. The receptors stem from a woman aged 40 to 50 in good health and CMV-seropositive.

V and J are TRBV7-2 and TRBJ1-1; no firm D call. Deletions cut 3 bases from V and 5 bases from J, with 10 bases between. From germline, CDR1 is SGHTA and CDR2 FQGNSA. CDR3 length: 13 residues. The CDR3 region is CASSFGGRTEAFF. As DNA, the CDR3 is TGTGCCAGCAGCTTTGGAGGAAGGACTGAAGCTTTCTTT.

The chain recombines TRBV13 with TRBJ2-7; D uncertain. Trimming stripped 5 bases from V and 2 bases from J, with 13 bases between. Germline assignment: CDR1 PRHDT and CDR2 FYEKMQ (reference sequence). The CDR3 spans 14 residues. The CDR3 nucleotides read TGTGCCAGCAGCCAAAGAACAGAAACCTACGAGCAGTACTTC. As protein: CASSQRTETYEQYF. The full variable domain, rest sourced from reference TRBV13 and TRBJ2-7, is AAGVIQSPRHLIKEKRETATLKCYPIPRHDTVYWYQQGPGQDPQFLISFYEKMQSDKGSIPDRFSAQQFSDYHSELNMSSLELGDSALYFCASSQRTETYEQYFGPGTRLTVT.

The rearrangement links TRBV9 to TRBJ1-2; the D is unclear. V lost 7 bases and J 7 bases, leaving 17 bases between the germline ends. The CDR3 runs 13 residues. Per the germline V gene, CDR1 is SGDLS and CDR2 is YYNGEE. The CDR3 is CASGRRQEGGYTF. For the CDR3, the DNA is TGTGCCAGCGGCCGGAGGCAAGAGGGTGGCTACACCTTC.